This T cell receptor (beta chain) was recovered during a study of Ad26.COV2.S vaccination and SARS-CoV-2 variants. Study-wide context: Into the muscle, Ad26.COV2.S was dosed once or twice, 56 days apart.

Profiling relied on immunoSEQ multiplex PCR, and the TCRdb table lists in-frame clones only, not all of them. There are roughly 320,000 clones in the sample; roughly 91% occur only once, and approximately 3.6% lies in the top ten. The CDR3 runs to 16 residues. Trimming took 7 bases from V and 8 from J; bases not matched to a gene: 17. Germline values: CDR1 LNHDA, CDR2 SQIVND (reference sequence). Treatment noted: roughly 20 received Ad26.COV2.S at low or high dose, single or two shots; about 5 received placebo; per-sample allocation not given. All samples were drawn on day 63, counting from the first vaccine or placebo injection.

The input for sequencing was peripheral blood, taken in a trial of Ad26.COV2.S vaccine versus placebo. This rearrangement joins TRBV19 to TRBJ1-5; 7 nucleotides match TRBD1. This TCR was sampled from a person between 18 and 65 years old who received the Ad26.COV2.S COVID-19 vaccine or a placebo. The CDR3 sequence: CASNPLGGGAGKPQHF. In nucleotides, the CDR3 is TGTGCCAGTAACCCCCTAGGAGGGGGCGCCGGGAAGCCCCAGCATTTT.